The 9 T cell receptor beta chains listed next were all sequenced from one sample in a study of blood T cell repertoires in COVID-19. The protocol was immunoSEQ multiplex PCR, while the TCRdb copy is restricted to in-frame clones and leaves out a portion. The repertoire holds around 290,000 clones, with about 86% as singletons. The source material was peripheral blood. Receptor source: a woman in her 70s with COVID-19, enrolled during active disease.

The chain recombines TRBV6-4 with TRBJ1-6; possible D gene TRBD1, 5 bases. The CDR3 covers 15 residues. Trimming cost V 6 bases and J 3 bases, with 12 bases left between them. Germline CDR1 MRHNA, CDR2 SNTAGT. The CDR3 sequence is CASSRLGGYNSPLHF. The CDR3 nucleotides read TGTGCCAGCAGCAGATTGGGGGGCTATAATTCACCCCTCCACTTT.

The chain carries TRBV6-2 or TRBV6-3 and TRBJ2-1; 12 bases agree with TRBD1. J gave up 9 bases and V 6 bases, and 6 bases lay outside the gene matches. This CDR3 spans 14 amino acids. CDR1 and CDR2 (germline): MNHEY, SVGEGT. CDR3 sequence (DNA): TGTGCCAGCAGCCGGGACAGGGGGCGCGGTGAGCAGTTCTTC. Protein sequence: CASSRDRGRGEQFF.

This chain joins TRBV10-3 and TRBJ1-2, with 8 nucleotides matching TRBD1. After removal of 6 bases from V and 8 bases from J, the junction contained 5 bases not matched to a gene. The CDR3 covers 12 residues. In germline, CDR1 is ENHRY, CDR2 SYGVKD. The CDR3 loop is CAIRGTGEGYTF. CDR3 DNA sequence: TGTGCCATCAGGGGGACAGGAGAGGGCTACACCTTC.

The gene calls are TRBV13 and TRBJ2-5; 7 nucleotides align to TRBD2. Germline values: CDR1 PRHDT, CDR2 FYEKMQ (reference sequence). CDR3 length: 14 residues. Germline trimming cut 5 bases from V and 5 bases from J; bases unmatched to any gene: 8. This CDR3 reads CASSDRGRGETQYF. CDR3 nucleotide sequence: TGTGCCAGCAGCGATAGAGGGCGGGGGGAGACCCAGTACTTC.

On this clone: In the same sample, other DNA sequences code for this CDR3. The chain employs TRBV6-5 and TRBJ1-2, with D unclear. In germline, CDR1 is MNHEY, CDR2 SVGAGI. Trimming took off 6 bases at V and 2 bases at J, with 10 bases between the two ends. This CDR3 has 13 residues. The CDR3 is CASSYGGNYGYTF. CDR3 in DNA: TGTGCCAGCAGCTACGGCGGAAACTATGGCTACACCTTC.

The CDR3 DNA reads TGTGCCACCAGTGATGCAGAGTCGACGGGACAGGGGATTGGGCAGCCCCAGCATTTT. Protein sequence: CATSDAESTGQGIGQPQHF. The chain links TRBV24-1 to TRBJ1-5; 10 nucleotides match TRBD1. The CDR3 totals 19 residues. Trimming cost V 3 bases and J 7 bases; bases outside gene matches: 17. Germline values: CDR1 KGHDR, CDR2 SFDVKD.

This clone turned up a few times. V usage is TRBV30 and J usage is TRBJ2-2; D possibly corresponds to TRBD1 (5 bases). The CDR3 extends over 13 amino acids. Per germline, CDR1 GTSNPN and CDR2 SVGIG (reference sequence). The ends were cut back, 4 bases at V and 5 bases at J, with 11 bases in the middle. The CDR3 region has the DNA TGTGCCTGGAACAGGCTCGGGACCGGGGAGCTGTTTTTT. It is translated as CAWNRLGTGELFF.

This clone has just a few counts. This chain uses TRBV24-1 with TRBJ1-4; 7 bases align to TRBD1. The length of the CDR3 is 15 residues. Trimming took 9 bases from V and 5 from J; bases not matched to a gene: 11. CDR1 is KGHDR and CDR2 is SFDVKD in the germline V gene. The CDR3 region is CATSFGGQQNEKLFF. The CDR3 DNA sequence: TGTGCCACCTCGTTCGGGGGACAGCAAAATGAAAAACTGTTTTTT.

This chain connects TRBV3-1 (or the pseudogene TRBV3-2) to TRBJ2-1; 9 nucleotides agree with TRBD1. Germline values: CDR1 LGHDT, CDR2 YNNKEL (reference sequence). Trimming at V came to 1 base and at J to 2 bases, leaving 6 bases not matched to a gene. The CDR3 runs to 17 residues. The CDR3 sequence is CASSQVGTGRTYNEQFF. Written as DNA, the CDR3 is TGTGCCAGCAGCCAAGTGGGGACAGGGAGGACCTACAATGAGCAGTTCTTC.